These T cell receptor beta chains were read from a single sample in a study of blood T cells in healthy people across ages. TCRdb used MiXCR to reprocess the 5' RACE reads, holding one entry per CDR3 protein. The sample carries 650,000 to 1,000,000 distinct CDR3 sequences, approximately 35% recorded once. Sequenced: blood. The receptors originated from a man younger than 35 in good health. Both conserved end residues are part of each CDR3. Each record gives: V gene, CDR3 protein.

TRBV10-3 CAISGRVDVNTEAFF
TRBV20-1 CSARDGGLAGAEQETQYF
TRBV12-3/TRBV12-4 CASGYGSGGAYNEQYF
TRBV9 CASSPTQGSGNTIYF
TRBV5-1 CASRRGAGGRAEDTQYF
TRBV5-1 CASSTGQGNTDTQYF
TRBV12-3/TRBV12-4 CASSPRDRASDTQYF
TRBV4-3 CTSSQDPHLAGGLVYTDTQYF
TRBV29-1 CSVGPSGGTNYGYTF
TRBV30 CAWAFSGNYGYTF
TRBV5-1 CASSLEGARTEAFF
TRBV6-6 CASSLTPGQANEKLFF
TRBV12-3/TRBV12-4 CASSPGPGTVNGYTF
TRBV20-1 CSARPGSIGEQYF
TRBV30 CAWSVSGKNYEQYF
TRBV6-2/TRBV6-3 CASSYGTSGGEQYF
TRBV5-8 CASSYTIEEKLFF
TRBV12-3/TRBV12-4 CASSSQVAENTGELFF
TRBV20-1 CSAREGQGALKNIQYF
TRBV7-3 CASSLTGGGDGYGYTF
TRBV19 CASSIDGSGVNVLTF
TRBV7-6 CASSLLGQDTDKALVYGYTF
TRBV29-1 CSVTSGGALAEQFF
TRBV12-3/TRBV12-4 CASSSDPENTGELFF
TRBV12-3/TRBV12-4 CASGGLTYEQYF
TRBV4-3 CASSQTGGPTHNEQFF
TRBV10-3 CAISEGDREVQPQHF
TRBV28 CASRRQASTDTQYF
TRBV29-1 CTLTWGSYEQYF
TRBV20-1 CSAKTRSSYEQYF
TRBV5-5 CASSWGANQGTEAFF
TRBV15 CATSTFIGTPKSGANVLTF
TRBV7-2 CASSSRQGREKLFF
TRBV10-3 CAISETGGSSGQPQHF
TRBV20-1 CSAPTPPDTQYF
TRBV5-1 CASSLGQGGLLNTEAFF
TRBV27 CASSPQDRDPSTDTQYF